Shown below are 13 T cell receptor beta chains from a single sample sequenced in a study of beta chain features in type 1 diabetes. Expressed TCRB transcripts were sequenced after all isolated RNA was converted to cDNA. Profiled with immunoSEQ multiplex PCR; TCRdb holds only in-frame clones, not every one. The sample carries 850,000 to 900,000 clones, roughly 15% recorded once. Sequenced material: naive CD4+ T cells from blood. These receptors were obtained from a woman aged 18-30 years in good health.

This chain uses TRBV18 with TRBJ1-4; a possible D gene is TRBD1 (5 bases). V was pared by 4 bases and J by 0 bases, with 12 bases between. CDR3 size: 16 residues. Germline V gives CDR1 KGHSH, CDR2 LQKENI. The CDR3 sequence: CASSLQDRATNEKLFF. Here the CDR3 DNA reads TGTGCCAGCTCACTTCAAGACAGAGCAACTAATGAAAAACTGTTTTTT.

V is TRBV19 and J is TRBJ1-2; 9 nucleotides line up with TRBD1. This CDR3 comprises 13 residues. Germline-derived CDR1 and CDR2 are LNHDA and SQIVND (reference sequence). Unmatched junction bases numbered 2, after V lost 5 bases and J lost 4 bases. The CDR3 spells CASSSQGAYGYTF. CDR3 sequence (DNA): TGTGCCAGTAGTTCACAGGGGGCCTATGGCTACACCTTC.

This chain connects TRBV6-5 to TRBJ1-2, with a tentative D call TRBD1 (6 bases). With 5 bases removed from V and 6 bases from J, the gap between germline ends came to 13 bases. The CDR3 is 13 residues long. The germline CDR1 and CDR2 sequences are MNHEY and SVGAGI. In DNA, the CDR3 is TGTGCCAGCAGTGAAGGGGGACGGGATGGCTACACCTTC. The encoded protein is CASSEGGRDGYTF.

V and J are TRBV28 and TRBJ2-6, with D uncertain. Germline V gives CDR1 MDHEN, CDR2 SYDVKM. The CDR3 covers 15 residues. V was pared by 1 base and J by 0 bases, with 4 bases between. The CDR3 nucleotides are TGTGCCAGCAGTTTATCGGTCTCTGGGGCCAACGTCCTGACTTTC. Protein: CASSLSVSGANVLTF.

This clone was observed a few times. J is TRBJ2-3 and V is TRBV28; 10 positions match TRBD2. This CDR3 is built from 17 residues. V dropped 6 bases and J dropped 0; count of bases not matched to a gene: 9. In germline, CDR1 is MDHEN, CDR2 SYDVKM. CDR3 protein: CASSKSSGSFSTDTQYF. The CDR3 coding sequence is TGTGCCAGCAGCAAATCTAGCGGGAGTTTCAGCACAGATACGCAGTATTTT.

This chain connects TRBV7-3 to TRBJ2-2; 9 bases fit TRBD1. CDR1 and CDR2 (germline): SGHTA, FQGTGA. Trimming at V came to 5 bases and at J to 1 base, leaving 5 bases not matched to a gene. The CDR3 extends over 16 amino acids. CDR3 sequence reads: CASSPGTGWNTGELFF. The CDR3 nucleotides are TGTGCCAGCAGCCCCGGGACAGGGTGGAACACCGGGGAGCTGTTTTTT.

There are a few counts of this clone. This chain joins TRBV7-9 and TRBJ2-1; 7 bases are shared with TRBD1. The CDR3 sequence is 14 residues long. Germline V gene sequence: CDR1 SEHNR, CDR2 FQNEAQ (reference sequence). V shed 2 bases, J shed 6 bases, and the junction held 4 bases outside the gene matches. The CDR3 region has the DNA TGTGCCAGCAGCTTATGGTCAGGGGGCAATGAGCAGTTCTTC. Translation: CASSLWSGGNEQFF. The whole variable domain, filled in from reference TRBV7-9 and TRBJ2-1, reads DTGVSQNPRHKITKRGQNVTFRCDPISEHNRLYWYRQTLGQGPEFLTYFQNEAQLEKSRLLSDRFSAERPKGSFSTLEIQRTEQGDSAMYLCASSLWSGGNEQFFGPGTRLTVL.

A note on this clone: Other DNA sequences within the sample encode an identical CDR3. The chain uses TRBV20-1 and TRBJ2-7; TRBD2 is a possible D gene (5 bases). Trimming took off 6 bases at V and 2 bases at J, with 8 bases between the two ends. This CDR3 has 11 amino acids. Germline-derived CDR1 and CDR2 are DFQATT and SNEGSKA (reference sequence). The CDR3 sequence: CSAGGTYEQYF. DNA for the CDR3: TGCAGTGCAGGAGGAACCTACGAGCAGTACTTC.

Here the CDR3 DNA reads TGTGCCAGCAGTTACGCCGCCAGCGGGAGGGCCAATGAGCAGTTCTTC. It is translated as CASSYAASGRANEQFF. This sequence joins TRBV6-5 and TRBJ2-1; TRBD2 matches 10 bases. The germline gives CDR1 MNHEY, CDR2 SVGAGI. There are 16 residues in the CDR3. The J segment lost 6 bases and the V segment lost 2 bases, leaving 7 bases of the junction unmatched.

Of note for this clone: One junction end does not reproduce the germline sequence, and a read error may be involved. For the CDR3, the DNA is TGTGCCAGCAGCATAGCGGGAGGGCCGTCCTACGAGCAGTACTTC. Translating gives CASSIAGGPSYEQYF. The chain joins TRBV7-9 to TRBJ2-7; 11 nucleotides agree with TRBD2. The CDR3 spans 15 residues. Germline V gene lookup returns CDR1 SEHNR and CDR2 FQNEAQ (reference sequence).

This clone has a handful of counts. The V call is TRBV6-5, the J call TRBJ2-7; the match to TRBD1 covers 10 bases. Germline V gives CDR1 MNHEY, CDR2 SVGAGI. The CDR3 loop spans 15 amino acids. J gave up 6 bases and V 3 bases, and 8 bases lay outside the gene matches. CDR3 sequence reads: CASSYSGTGVFEQYF. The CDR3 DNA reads TGTGCCAGCAGTTATTCCGGGACAGGGGTTTTCGAGCAGTACTTC.

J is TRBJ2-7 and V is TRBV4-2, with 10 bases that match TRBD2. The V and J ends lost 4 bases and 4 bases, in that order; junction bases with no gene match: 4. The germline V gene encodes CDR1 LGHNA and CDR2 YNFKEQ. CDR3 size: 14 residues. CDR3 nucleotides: TGTGCCAGCAGCCTTGCTAGCGGGGGTTACGAGCAGTACTTC. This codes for CASSLASGGYEQYF.

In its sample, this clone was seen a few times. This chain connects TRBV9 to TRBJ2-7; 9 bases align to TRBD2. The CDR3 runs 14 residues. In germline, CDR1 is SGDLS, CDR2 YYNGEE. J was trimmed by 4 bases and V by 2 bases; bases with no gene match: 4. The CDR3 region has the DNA TGTGCCAGCAGCGTCGGACTAGCGATTTACGAGCAGTACTTC. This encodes CASSVGLAIYEQYF.